What follows are 20 T cell receptor beta chains derived from one specimen sequenced in a study of blood T cell repertoires in COVID-19. TCRdb's table, derived via immunoSEQ multiplex PCR, lists solely in-frame clones and lacks some. Of around 400,000 clones listed, 87% are singletons. The sequenced material came from peripheral blood. These receptors all come from a woman aged 60-70 years with COVID-19, enrolled during active disease.

The V call is TRBV21-1, the J call TRBJ1-5; the table names TRBD1, a call not compared with the DNA. TRBV21-1 corresponds to a pseudogene. The CDR3 length is 18 residues. As DNA, the CDR3 is TGTGCCAGCAGCAAAAAAAGAGGACAAATCTCGGGCAATCAGCCCCAGCATTTT. Its translation is CASSKKRGQISGNQPQHF.

The chain recombines TRBV27 with TRBJ1-1; possibly TRBD1 for D (5 bases). Per germline, CDR1 MNHEY and CDR2 SMNVEV (reference sequence). Trimming removed 5 bases from V and 6 bases from J, with 16 bases in between. This CDR3 is 14 amino acids long. This chain's CDR3 is CASSAPGLPSEAFF. CDR3 nucleotides: TGTGCCAGCAGTGCACCGGGACTGCCGTCTGAAGCTTTCTTT.

The chain employs TRBV11-2 and TRBJ2-3, with TRBD2 as a possible D gene (5 bases). The CDR3 loop spans 13 amino acids. V lost 4 bases to trimming and J lost 5 bases, with 10 bases between them. From germline, CDR1 is SGHAT and CDR2 FQNNGV. This CDR3 reads CASSSGLRDTQYF. The DNA for the CDR3 is TGTGCCAGCAGCTCCGGACTGAGAGATACGCAGTATTTT.

This clone was observed once. This chain connects TRBV2 to TRBJ1-6; TRBD1 agrees at 9 bases. The CDR3 runs to 14 residues. Germline V CDR1 and CDR2: SNHLY, FYNNEI. V shed 7 bases and J 6 bases; nucleotides not matched to a gene: 4. CDR3 nucleotide sequence: TGTGCCAGCACTCGGACAGGGGCTAATTCACCCCTCCACTTT. Translating gives CASTRTGANSPLHF.

The rearrangement links TRBV12-3 or TRBV12-4 to TRBJ1-5; D is undetermined. Trimming took 3 bases from V and 6 from J, leaving 6 bases between them. This CDR3 region has 12 residues. The DNA of the CDR3 is TGTGCCAGCAGTTTCAGGATTCAGCCCCAGCATTTT. Encoded protein: CASSFRIQPQHF.

This CDR3 reads CASSIALGSGYTF. In nucleotides, the CDR3 is TGTGCCAGTAGTATAGCCCTAGGCTCTGGCTACACCTTC. The J gene is TRBJ1-2, the V gene TRBV19; D gene unclear. The CDR3 is 13 residues long. V lost 1 base, J lost 7 bases, and 10 bases lay in between. Germline CDR1 is LNHDA and CDR2 is SQIVND (reference sequence).

The chain carries TRBV12-3 or TRBV12-4 and TRBJ2-3; D may be TRBD1 (6 bases). The length of the CDR3 is 13 residues. V shed 3 bases and J shed 5 bases, with 9 bases lying between them. DNA for the CDR3: TGTGCCAGCAGTTTCGTAGGGGGAGATACGCAGTATTTT. This gives the protein CASSFVGGDTQYF.

This clone showed up just a few times. The genes are TRBV6-5 and TRBJ1-6; TRBD1 matches 7 bases. The length of the CDR3 is 15 residues. Germline CDR1 and CDR2: MNHEY and SVGAGI. The ends lost 6 bases at V and 7 bases at J; junction bases unmatched: 9. CDR3 nucleotides: TGTGCCAGCAGGGATGTGGCAGGGGGGAATTCACCCCTCCACTTT. Encoded protein: CASRDVAGGNSPLHF.

The chain joins TRBV18 to TRBJ2-7, with D possibly matching TRBD1 (6 bases). The CDR3 runs 16 residues. Per germline, CDR1 KGHSH and CDR2 LQKENI. Trimming removed 2 bases at V and 1 base at J, with 15 bases between. The CDR3 is CASSPLRPQGSYEQYF. Written as DNA, the CDR3 is TGTGCCAGCTCACCATTAAGACCACAGGGTTCCTACGAGCAGTACTTC.

The chain couples TRBV11-1 to TRBJ1-2; TRBD1 matches at 9 bases. Germline values: CDR1 SGHAT, CDR2 FQDESV (reference sequence). Trimming cost V 5 bases and J 5 bases; bases outside gene matches: 3. The CDR3 runs to 13 residues. DNA for the CDR3: TGTGCCAGCAGCACAGGGACAGGGTATGGCTACACCTTC. The encoded protein is CASSTGTGYGYTF.

The J gene is TRBJ1-2, the V gene TRBV13; 9 positions agree with TRBD1. Germline V gene lookup returns CDR1 PRHDT and CDR2 FYEKMQ (reference sequence). Trimming cost V 5 bases and J 4 bases; bases outside gene matches: 5. There are 14 residues in the CDR3. The CDR3 here is CASSKTGGFYGYTF. The CDR3, as DNA: TGTGCCAGCAGCAAGACAGGGGGGTTCTATGGCTACACCTTC.

This rearrangement joins TRBV7-9 to TRBJ2-7; D not resolved. Germline V gene sequence: CDR1 SEHNR, CDR2 FQNEAQ (reference sequence). Trimming left V 5 bases short and J 3 bases short, with 11 bases between. The CDR3 totals 13 residues. CDR3 DNA sequence: TGTGCCAGCAGCATGCAGGTCAACTACGAGCAGTACTTC. This encodes CASSMQVNYEQYF.

This chain links TRBV12-3 or TRBV12-4 with TRBJ1-6, with D uncertain. This CDR3 has 12 residues. V was pared by 6 bases and J by 8 bases, with 8 bases between. CDR3 region: CASSIEDSPLHF. DNA of the CDR3: TGTGCCAGCAGCATTGAGGATTCACCCCTCCACTTT.

This clone was counted between two and nine times. V gene TRBV27 combines with J gene TRBJ1-2; 7 nucleotides match TRBD1. The length of the CDR3 is 14 residues. Germline V lookup: CDR1 MNHEY, CDR2 SMNVEV (reference sequence). V was pared by 3 bases and J by 4 bases, with 5 bases of the junction left unmatched. CDR3 nucleotide sequence: TGTGCCAGCAGTTTCTCCAGGGGGGTCTATGGCTACACCTTC. Amino acid sequence: CASSFSRGVYGYTF.

This chain uses TRBV9 with TRBJ1-2; D remains ambiguous. The CDR3 length is 15 residues. The V end lost 4 bases, the J end lost 1 base, and 14 bases lay between the germline ends. CDR1 is SGDLS, CDR2 YYNGEE, per germline. The CDR3 DNA reads as TGTGCCAGCAGCCCCCGAACCGGGAGTAACTATGGCTACACCTTC. Its protein is CASSPRTGSNYGYTF.

In DNA form, the CDR3 reads TGTGCCAGTAGTTATGTGCGGGGGATACCATACGAGCAGTACTTC. Protein product: CASSYVRGIPYEQYF. This chain joins TRBV19 and TRBJ2-7, with TRBD2 matching over 7 bases. Germline V gives CDR1 LNHDA, CDR2 SQIVND (reference sequence). J lost 4 bases, V lost 5 bases, and 11 bases had no gene match. The CDR3 loop spans 15 amino acids.

The chain recombines TRBV6-5 with TRBJ2-7; 8 nucleotides line up with TRBD2. The germline gives CDR1 MNHEY, CDR2 SVGAGI. The junction had 11 bases not matched to a gene; V was cut back by 6 bases and J by 4 bases. The CDR3 sequence is 15 residues long. CDR3 sequence reads: CASRYSGAPTYEQYF. The CDR3 region has the DNA TGTGCCAGCAGGTATAGCGGGGCGCCGACTTACGAGCAGTACTTC.

This sequence joins TRBV11-2 and TRBJ2-4; 11 bases agree with TRBD1. The ends lost 6 bases at V and 0 bases at J; junction bases unmatched: 13. The CDR3 covers 19 residues. Germline loops: CDR1 SGHAT, CDR2 FQNNGV. The chain's CDR3 is CASRQIPGQGVLAKNIQYF. Written as DNA, the CDR3 is TGTGCCAGCAGGCAAATTCCGGGACAGGGGGTCCTAGCCAAAAACATTCAGTACTTC.

This chain joins TRBV6-5 and TRBJ1-2; perhaps TRBD1 as D (5 bases). With 2 bases removed from V and 8 bases from J, the gap between germline ends came to 12 bases. The CDR3 loop spans 13 amino acids. Looked up from germline, CDR1 is MNHEY and CDR2 is SVGAGI. CDR3 in amino acids: CASSYRAGNGYTF. The CDR3 DNA reads TGTGCCAGCAGTTACAGGGCAGGGAACGGCTACACCTTC.

In the case of this clone: This same CDR3 is encoded by further DNA sequences in the sample. The rearrangement links TRBV18 to TRBJ1-4; 7 positions match TRBD1. With 1 base clipped from V and 5 bases from J, the junction kept 1 base outside the gene matches. The CDR3 is made up of 14 amino acids. Looked up from germline, CDR1 is KGHSH and CDR2 is LQKENI. In nucleotides, the CDR3 is TGTGCCAGCTCACCACGCAGGGGGAATGAAAAACTGTTTTTT. Protein sequence: CASSPRRGNEKLFF. The full variable domain, with the rest looked up from reference TRBV18 and TRBJ1-4, is NAGVMQNPRHLVRRRGQEARLRCSPMKGHSHVYWYRQLPEEGLKFMVYLQKENIIDESGMPKERFSAEFPKEGPSILRIQQVVRGDSAAYFCASSPRRGNEKLFFGSGTQLSVL.